The clone carrying this T cell receptor beta chain was observed at least ten times. Germline values: CDR1 DFQATT, CDR2 SNEGSKA (reference sequence). Unmatched junction bases numbered 11, after V lost 1 base and J lost 1 base. The length of the CDR3 is 17 residues. This record comes from a study of T cells in Graves' hyperthyroidism and ophthalmopathy. The CDR3 regions of TCR beta were amplified from RNA transcripts. The TCR CDR3 was amplified in a first-round RT-PCR using the HTBI primer set. MiXCR, run by TCRdb on the multiplex PCR reads, gives a single entry per CDR3 protein. The sample includes approximately 400,000 distinct CDR3 sequences, approximately 13% of them seen just once.

The J gene is TRBJ2-7, the V gene TRBV20-1, with 9 bases identical to TRBD1. The origin of this receptor is a man aged 30 to 39 with Graves' hyperthyroidism that later progressed to Graves' ophthalmopathy. The sequenced material came from blood. This chain's CDR3 is CSARGLGQGSGSYEQYF. Written as DNA, the CDR3 is TGCAGTGCTAGAGGGCTGGGACAGGGATCAGGGTCCTACGAGCAGTACTTC.